This entry concerns a single T cell receptor (beta chain). This sample is part of a study of CD8 T cells in Susac syndrome. Across the study: Patients with Susac syndrome were therapy-naive, on corticosteroids, or on intravenous immunoglobulin alone at the time that blood was drawn.

This CDR3 contains 16 residues. V dropped 3 bases and J dropped 0; count of bases not matched to a gene: 4. Random hexamers were used to reverse transcribe the RNA input (about 0.5 to 1 ug). Each CDR3 protein gets one entry after TCRdb re-called the immunoSEQ multiplex PCR reads with MiXCR. The sample holds some 180,000 distinct CDR3 sequences, roughly 94% seen once. Fulfillment of recently defined diagnostic criteria for definite or probable disease was shown by the patients with Susac syndrome. Sequenced input: CD4+ T cells from PBMCs. This clonotype originated in a human donor with Susac syndrome. The chain combines TRBV23-1 with TRBJ1-5, with 8 bases fitting TRBD1. TRBV23-1 falls under the ORF class, with uncertain function. The CDR3 DNA reads as TGCGCCAGCAGTCAGGACAGGGTATATAGCAATCAGCCCCAGCATTTT. It yields the protein CASSQDRVYSNQPQHF.